This T cell receptor (beta chain) was captured in a study of spatial heterogeneity in lung cancer. Study summary: Alpha-chain sequences were consistently detected in smaller numbers than beta-chain sequences. For the average unique TCR and UMI combination, more than 8.5 occurrences appeared in raw reads.

The CDR3 extends over 14 amino acids. Germline CDR1 KGHSH, CDR2 LQKENI. Trimming took off 5 bases at V and 0 bases at J, with 10 bases between the two ends. Time point defined: sample taken at primary tumor resection. The approximately 72 donors had untreated early-stage non-small cell lung cancer. Tumor, nontumor lung or frozen PBMC supplied whole RNA, sequenced without sorting. This clonotype has ten or more counts. TCRdb independently ran MiXCR on the 5' RACE reads; one entry per CDR3 protein. Of around 11,000 distinct CDR3 sequences listed, approximately 6.3% are singletons. The material sequenced was normal lung tissue next to the tumor, taken at surgery. The genes are TRBV18 and TRBJ1-1; tentatively, D is TRBD1 (5 bases). This sequence was found in a male donor with early-stage non-small cell lung cancer. This CDR3 is CASSRDWLNTEAFF. CDR3 in DNA: TGTGCCAGCTCAAGGGACTGGCTGAACACTGAAGCTTTCTTT.